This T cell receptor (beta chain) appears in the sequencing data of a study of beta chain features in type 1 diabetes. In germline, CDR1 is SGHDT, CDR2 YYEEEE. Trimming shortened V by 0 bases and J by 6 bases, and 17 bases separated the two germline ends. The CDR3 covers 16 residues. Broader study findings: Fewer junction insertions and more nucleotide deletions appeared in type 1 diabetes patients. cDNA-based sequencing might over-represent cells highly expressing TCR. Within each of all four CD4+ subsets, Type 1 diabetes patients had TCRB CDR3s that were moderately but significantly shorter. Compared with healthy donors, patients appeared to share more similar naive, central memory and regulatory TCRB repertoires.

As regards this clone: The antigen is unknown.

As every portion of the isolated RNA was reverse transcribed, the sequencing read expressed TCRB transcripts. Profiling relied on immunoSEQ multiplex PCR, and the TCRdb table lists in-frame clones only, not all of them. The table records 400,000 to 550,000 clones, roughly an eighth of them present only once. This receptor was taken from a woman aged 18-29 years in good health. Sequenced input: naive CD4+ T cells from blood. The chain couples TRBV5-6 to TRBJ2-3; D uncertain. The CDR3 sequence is CASSLEQSGTRDTQYF. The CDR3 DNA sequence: TGTGCCAGCAGCTTGGAACAATCCGGCACAAGGGATACGCAGTATTTT.